This TCR beta chain came from a study of identical twins. One entry per CDR3 protein results from TCRdb running MiXCR on the 5' RACE reads. Of roughly 630,000 distinct CDR3 sequences in the sample, 7.1% were seen once. Trimming stripped 4 bases from V and 6 bases from J, with 14 bases between. CDR1 is SGHRS and CDR2 is YFSETQ in the germline V gene. The CDR3 is made up of 15 amino acids. This clonotype has a count of ten or more. The data also belong to a second study, concerning yellow fever vaccine responses in identical twins.

The rearrangement uses TRBV5-1 and TRBJ1-6; the D gene is possibly TRBD1 (5 bases). This clonotype originated in a woman aged 18-35 years in good health. Specimen: PBMCs. The CDR3 reads CASSLVAGPNSPLHF. The CDR3 nucleotides are TGCGCCAGCAGCCTTGTGGCAGGGCCTAATTCACCCCTCCACTTT.